This TCR beta chain was sequenced in a study of T cells in Graves' hyperthyroidism and ophthalmopathy. RNA transcripts yielded amplified TCR beta CDR3 regions. RT-PCR in the first round (using the HTBI primer set) targeted the TCR CDR3. From the multiplex PCR reads, TCRdb called clonotypes with MiXCR, one entry per CDR3 protein. Of roughly 750,000 distinct CDR3 sequences in the sample, 16% were seen once. CDR3 size: 16 residues. Trimming cost V 1 base and J 0 bases, with 12 bases left between them. Per germline, CDR1 DFQATT and CDR2 SNEGSKA (reference sequence). The clonotype was recovered from a man younger than 30 with Graves' hyperthyroidism. The sample was blood. J is TRBJ1-4 and V is TRBV20-1, with D unresolved. The DNA of the CDR3 is TGCAGTGCTAGAGGATCGAGGGTGGCAACTAATGAAAAACTGTTTTTT. Amino acid sequence: CSARGSRVATNEKLFF.